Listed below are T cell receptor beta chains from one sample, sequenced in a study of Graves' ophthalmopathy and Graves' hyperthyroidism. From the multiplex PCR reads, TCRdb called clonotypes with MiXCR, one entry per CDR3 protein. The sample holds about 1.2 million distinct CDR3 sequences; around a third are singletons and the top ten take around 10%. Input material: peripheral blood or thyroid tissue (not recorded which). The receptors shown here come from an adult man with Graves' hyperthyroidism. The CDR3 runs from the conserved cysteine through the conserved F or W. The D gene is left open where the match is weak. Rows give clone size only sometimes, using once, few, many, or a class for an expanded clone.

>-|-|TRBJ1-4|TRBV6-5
CASSYSKQGRKLFF
TGTGCCAGCAGTTACTCGAAACAGGGAAGAAAACTGTTTTTT
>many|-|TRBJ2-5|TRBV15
CATSKGSGDQETQYF
TGTGCCACCAGCAAGGGATCGGGGGACCAAGAGACCCAGTACTTC
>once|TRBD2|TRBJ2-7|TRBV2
CASSSPGLDAEQYF
TGTGCCAGCAGTTCCCCGGGACTAGACGCCGAGCAGTACTTC
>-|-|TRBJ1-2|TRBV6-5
CASNPQTANYGYTF
TGTGCCAGCAATCCCCAGACGGCTAACTATGGCTACACCTTC
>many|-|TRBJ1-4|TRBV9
CASSVVPEAEKLFF
TGTGCCAGCAGCGTAGTCCCGGAGGCTGAAAAACTGTTTTTT
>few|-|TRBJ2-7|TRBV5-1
CASSLIPGEIGEQYF
TGCGCCAGCAGCTTGATCCCAGGGGAAATTGGAGAGCAGTACTTC
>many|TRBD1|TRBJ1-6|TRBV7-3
CASSQSGQGGNSPLHF
TGTGCCAGCAGCCAGTCGGGACAGGGGGGTAATTCACCCCTCCACTTT
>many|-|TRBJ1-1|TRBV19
CASSIFIRLNTEAFF
TGTGCCAGTAGTATATTTATTCGGCTGAACACTGAAGCTTTCTTT
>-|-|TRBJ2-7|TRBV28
CASKESGLYEQYF
TGTGCCAGCAAGGAGAGCGGCCTCTACGAGCAGTACTTC
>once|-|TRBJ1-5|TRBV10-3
CAIIGQHNQPQHF
TGTGCCATCATTGGACAGCACAATCAGCCCCAGCATTTT
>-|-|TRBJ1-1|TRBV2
CASSEARGPNTEAFF
TGTGCCAGCAGTGAAGCGAGGGGCCCGAACACTGAAGCTTTCTTT
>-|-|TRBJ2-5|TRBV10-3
CASSYDTWAAMETQYF
TGTGCCAGCAGTTACGATACTTGGGCGGCCATGGAGACCCAGTACTTC
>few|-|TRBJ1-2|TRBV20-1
CSARDDGYTF
TGCAGTGCTAGAGATGACGGCTACACCTTC
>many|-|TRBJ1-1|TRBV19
CASIQGSGTEAFF
TGTGCCAGTATCCAGGGGTCAGGCACTGAAGCTTTCTTT
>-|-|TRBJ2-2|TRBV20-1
CSAWRAQGGELFF
TGCAGTGCCTGGAGGGCACAGGGCGGGGAGCTGTTTTTT
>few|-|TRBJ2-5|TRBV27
CASQTYGGGTQYF
TGTGCCAGCCAAACCTACGGCGGCGGGACCCAGTACTTC
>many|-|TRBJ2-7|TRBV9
CAKKQTGSYEQYF
TGTGCAAAGAAACAGACGGGCTCCTACGAGCAGTACTTC
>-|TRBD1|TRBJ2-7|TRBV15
CATSTGQGFQEQYF
TGTGCCACCAGCACTGGACAGGGTTTCCAGGAGCAGTACTTC
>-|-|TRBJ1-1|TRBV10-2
CASSEDGRLNTEAFF
TGCGCCAGCAGTGAGGACGGCAGATTGAACACCGAAGCTTTCTTT
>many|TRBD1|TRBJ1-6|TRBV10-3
CAIRTEGASSPLHF
TGTGCCATCAGGACAGAGGGGGCTTCTTCACCCCTCCACTTT
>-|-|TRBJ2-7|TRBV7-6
CASSSRGAGVAYEQYF
TGTGCCAGCAGCTCCCGGGGGGCAGGGGTTGCCTACGAGCAGTACTTC
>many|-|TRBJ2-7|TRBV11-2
CASSLASDSSYEQYF
TGTGCCAGCAGCTTAGCCTCGGACTCGAGCTACGAGCAGTACTTC
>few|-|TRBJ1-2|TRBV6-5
CASSSPPGRQPYGANYGYTF
TGTGCCAGCAGTTCTCCCCCCGGCAGACAGCCATATGGGGCCAACTATGGCTACACCTTC
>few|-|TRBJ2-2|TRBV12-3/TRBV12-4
CASSPSTDKNTGELFF
TGTGCCAGCAGCCCTTCCACGGACAAGAACACCGGGGAGCTGTTTTTT
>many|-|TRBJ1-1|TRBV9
CASSVEPAGNMNTEAFF
TGTGCCAGCAGCGTAGAGCCGGCAGGGAACATGAACACTGAAGCTTTCTTT
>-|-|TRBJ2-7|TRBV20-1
CSGEFPQEGNSYEQYF
TGCAGTGGGGAATTCCCACAGGAGGGAAACTCCTACGAGCAGTACTTC
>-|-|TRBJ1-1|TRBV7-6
CASSLVAGLSTNTEAFF
TGTGCCAGCAGCTTAGTGGCCGGACTGTCCACCAACACTGAAGCTTTCTTT
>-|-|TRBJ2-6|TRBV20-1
CSARDGGLGANVLTF
TGCAGTGCTAGAGATGGAGGGCTAGGGGCCAACGTCCTGACTTTC
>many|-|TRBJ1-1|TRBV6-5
CASRRSRADTEAFF
TGTGCCAGCAGACGGTCCAGGGCGGACACTGAAGCTTTCTTT
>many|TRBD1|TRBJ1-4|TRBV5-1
CASSDPGTGNEKLFF
TGCGCCAGCAGCGACCCCGGGACAGGGAATGAAAAACTGTTTTTT